These T cell receptor beta chains were read from a single sample in a study of blood T cell repertoires in COVID-19. Repertoires were generated with immunoSEQ multiplex PCR, while TCRdb's copy carries only in-frame clones and drops some. Counted here are 300,000 to 450,000 clones, around nine tenths occurring once; the ten biggest clones make up more than 1%. The sequenced sample consisted of PBMCs or T cells enriched from blood (not recorded which). Receptor source: a woman aged 18-35 years who had recovered from COVID-19. Both conserved end residues are trimmed from each CDR3. Fields, in order: D gene, CDR3 length, V gene, clone size, CDR3 protein. D genes are given only for firm matches. The size entry is marked missing in some rows and otherwise reads once, few, many or a size class.

.	12	TRBV27	.	ATAGVASNYGYT
TRBD1	12	TRBV13	.	ASSLGDRGHEQY
TRBD2	14	TRBV9	.	ASSRGGLAVSYEQY
.	13	TRBV9	few	ASSVAQGGTDTQY
.	11	TRBV6-1	.	ASSEGRRFGYT
.	11	TRBV5-4	once	ASSPGLGVPQH
TRBD1	13	TRBV6-2/TRBV6-3	.	ASSYGGTGAYEQY
TRBD1	12	TRBV5-5	once	ASSLPGQFTEAF
.	13	TRBV18	.	ASSPRGGISYEQY
.	12	TRBV7-8	.	ASSLSSGNYGYT
.	12	TRBV6-5	.	ASSYASKSETQY
TRBD1	14	TRBV11-2	few	ASSLVLRRGHTEAF
TRBD1	11	TRBV5-5	few	ASSGQGAEKLF
.	15	TRBV5-1	.	ASSLVGGSGVGETQY
.	13	TRBV4-1	.	ATAWGGPDTDTQY
.	11	TRBV27	.	ASSLGGYNEQF
TRBD1	13	TRBV9	few	ASSLGTGMNTEAF
TRBD1	13	TRBV18	.	ASSPPGQPNSPLH
.	14	TRBV7-6	.	ASSPASTDSNQPQH
TRBD2	16	TRBV10-3	.	AISESKGLAGGPNEQF
TRBD2	13	TRBV27	.	ATTQGRGGTDTQY
.	11	TRBV28	.	ASRAQGPRGYT
.	13	TRBV18	once	ASSRAEGLTYEQY
.	12	TRBV18	once	ASSPPGMNTEAF
.	13	TRBV5-1	.	ASSVSGQINTEAF
.	15	TRBV12-5	once	ASGLGAKDTFTGELF
.	11	TRBV6-5	.	ASSYSAQETQY
TRBD1	11	TRBV2	.	ASSTDRGYEQF
.	12	TRBV18	.	ASSPTQGTDTQY
TRBD1	12	TRBV5-4	.	ASSLKGGGQPQH